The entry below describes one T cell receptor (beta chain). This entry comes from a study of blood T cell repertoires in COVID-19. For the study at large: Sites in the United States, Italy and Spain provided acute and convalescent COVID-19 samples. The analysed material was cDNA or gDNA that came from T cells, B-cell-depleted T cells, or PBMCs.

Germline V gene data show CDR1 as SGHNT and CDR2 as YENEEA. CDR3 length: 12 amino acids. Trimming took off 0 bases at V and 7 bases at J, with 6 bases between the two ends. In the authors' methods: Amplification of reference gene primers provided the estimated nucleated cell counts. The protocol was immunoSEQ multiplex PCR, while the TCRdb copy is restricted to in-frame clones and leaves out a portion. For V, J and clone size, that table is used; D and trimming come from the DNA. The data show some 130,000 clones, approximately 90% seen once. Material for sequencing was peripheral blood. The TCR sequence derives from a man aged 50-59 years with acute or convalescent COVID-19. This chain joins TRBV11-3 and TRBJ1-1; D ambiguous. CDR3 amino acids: CASSLDSREAFF. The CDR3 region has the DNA TGTGCCAGCAGCTTAGATAGCCGTGAAGCTTTCTTT. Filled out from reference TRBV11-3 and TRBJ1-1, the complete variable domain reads EAGVVQSPRYKIIEKKQPVAFWCNPISGHNTLYWYLQNLGQGPELLIRYENEEAVDDSQLPKDRFSAERLKGVDSTLKIQPAELGDSAVYLCASSLDSREAFFGQGTRLTVV.